Listed below are T cell receptor beta chains from one sample, sequenced in a study of chemoradiotherapy in HPV16-positive cancers. Only in-frame clones appear in the TCRdb table, and some are missing; sequencing was by immunoSEQ multiplex PCR. The sample includes several thousand clones, over 75% of them seen just once. Here the sequenced sample was tumor tissue, taken from a patient who underwent chemoradiotherapy. These receptors all stem from a human donor with HPV-associated anogenital cancer. The CDR3 runs from the conserved cysteine through the conserved F or W. The D gene is left open where the match is weak. For some rows the clone size is stated as once, few or many, or as a class when expanded; others skip it.

j_call d_call clone_size v_call cdr3_nt cdr3_aa
TRBJ2-1 NA NA TRBV5-1 TGCGCCAGCAGCTTGGACGGGGGCTCCTACAATGAGCAGTTCTTC CASSLDGGSYNEQFF
TRBJ2-1 TRBD2 NA TRBV9 TGTGCCAGCAGCGTAGTAGCTAGCGGGATCTATGAGCAGTTCTTC CASSVVASGIYEQFF
TRBJ2-7 NA NA TRBV28 TGTGCCAGCAGTTTATGGCGAGGAAGCGAGCAGTACTTC CASSLWRGSEQYF
TRBJ2-1 NA NA TRBV2 TGTGCCAGCAGCTTATGGAACCCAAAGAAAAACAATGAGCAGTTCTTC CASSLWNPKKNNEQFF
TRBJ2-7 NA NA TRBV2 TGTGCCAGCAGTGAGGCCTACGAGCAGTACTTC CASSEAYEQYF
TRBJ2-3 NA NA TRBV5-8 TGTGCCAGCAGCTTCGGACCGGGGGGCGAGGTGACAGATACGCAGTATTTT CASSFGPGGEVTDTQYF
TRBJ1-6 NA NA TRBV6-1 TGTGCCAGCAGTGAAGTAGGGGGGTTTAATTCACCCCTCCACTTT CASSEVGGFNSPLHF
TRBJ1-5 NA NA TRBV28 TGTGCCAGCAGTTTAAGGGGCACTCAGCCCCAGCATTTT CASSLRGTQPQHF
TRBJ2-1 TRBD2 hyperexpanded TRBV4-1 TGCGCCAGCAGCCAATTAGCGGGGAGGAATGAGCAGTTCTTC CASSQLAGRNEQFF
TRBJ1-6 NA NA TRBV30 TGTGCCTGGGACGGGGGGGCAGGGGCCTATAATTCACCCCTCCACTTT CAWDGGAGAYNSPLHF
TRBJ2-4 NA NA TRBV21-1 TGTGCCAGCAGCAAAGAGAAGGGGCACGTAGCCAAAAACATTCAGTACTTC CASSKEKGHVAKNIQYF
TRBJ2-2 NA NA TRBV27 TGTGCCAGCAGTTTGCGGGGGCTTTCCGGGGAGCTGTTTTTT CASSLRGLSGELFF
TRBJ2-1 NA NA TRBV9 TGTGCCAGCAGCGCCGACCTCGGAGGGGGCGGTGAGCAGTTCTTC CASSADLGGGGEQFF
TRBJ2-1 NA NA TRBV5-1 TGCGCCAGCAGCTTGGCCGGGGGAGGTTTCTCCTACAATGAGCAGTTCTTC CASSLAGGGFSYNEQFF
TRBJ2-7 NA few TRBV7-9 TGTGCCAGCAGCTTAGCGCGCGGCCAGGCGATATACGAGCAGTACTTC CASSLARGQAIYEQYF
TRBJ2-3 NA NA TRBV11-2 TGTGCCAGCAGCTTAAGGGTGAGCACAGATACGCAGTATTTT CASSLRVSTDTQYF
TRBJ2-1 TRBD2 NA TRBV10-3 TGTGCCATCAGTGAGTCGATGGTAGCGGGGGAGGTCAACTCCTACAATGAGCAGTTCTTC CAISESMVAGEVNSYNEQFF
TRBJ2-3 NA NA TRBV5-1 TGCGCCAGCAGCTTATGGGGGGGCACAGATACGCAGTATTTT CASSLWGGTDTQYF
TRBJ1-1 NA NA TRBV5-1 TGCGCCAGCAACAATGACGGGGGGAACACTGAAGCTTTCTTT CASNNDGGNTEAFF
TRBJ2-2 NA once TRBV2 TGTGCCAGCAGAACGGGGCGTACCGGGGAGCTGTTTTTT CASRTGRTGELFF
TRBJ1-3 TRBD1 NA TRBV7-8 TGTGCCAGCAGCTTAGGGGGACAGGGAGGCACCATATATTTT CASSLGGQGGTIYF
TRBJ2-1 NA NA TRBV28 TGTGCCAGCAGTTCCATATCCGGGCCAAACGATGAGCAGTTCTTC CASSSISGPNDEQFF
TRBJ1-5 TRBD1 NA TRBV28 TGTGCCAGCAGTTTATGGGGGGTTGGGACAGGCTCGAGGCCCCAGCATTTT CASSLWGVGTGSRPQHF
TRBJ2-5 NA NA TRBV5-6 TGTGCCAGCAGTATGGGAAGAGGGGATCGAGAGACCCAGTACTTC CASSMGRGDRETQYF
TRBJ1-1 TRBD1 once TRBV4-2 TGTGCCAACTCCGCCGGGACAGGGGACACTGAAGCTTTCTTT CANSAGTGDTEAFF
TRBJ2-7 NA few TRBV10-3 TGTGCCATCAGTGCCGGACTCCACGAGCAGTACTTC CAISAGLHEQYF
TRBJ2-7 TRBD1 NA TRBV29-1 TGCAGCGGGGGGACAGGCGACCACTACGAGCAGTACTTC CSGGTGDHYEQYF
TRBJ2-2 NA once TRBV28 TGTGCCAGCAGCAGACAGGACACCGGGGAGCTGTTTTTT CASSRQDTGELFF
TRBJ2-1 NA NA TRBV5-6 TGTGCCAGCAGCTTGGGGGGGTTTGGAGACAATGAGCAGTTCTTC CASSLGGFGDNEQFF
TRBJ1-2 NA NA TRBV10-2 TGCGCCAGCAAAAGCCCTCAGGGGTTGGTGGATGGCTACACCTTC CASKSPQGLVDGYTF
TRBJ1-4 NA NA TRBV28 TGTGCCAGCAGCCCGGAACAGGGTAATGAAAAACTGTTTTTT CASSPEQGNEKLFF
TRBJ1-3 TRBD1 few TRBV9 TGTGCCAGCAGCAGGACAGGGGCTGGAAACACCATATATTTT CASSRTGAGNTIYF
TRBJ1-2 NA once TRBV11-2 TGTGCCAGCAGCTTAGTAGGGGGGCTCGAAGGCTACACCTTC CASSLVGGLEGYTF
TRBJ1-2 NA NA TRBV9 TGTGCCAGCAGCGTAGGGGACTGGACCTATGGCTACACCTTC CASSVGDWTYGYTF
TRBJ2-1 NA NA TRBV10-3 TGTGCCATCAGAGCTAGTTTAGACAATGAGCAGTTCTTC CAIRASLDNEQFF
TRBJ1-5 TRBD1 NA TRBV18 TGTGCCAGCTCACCAAGGGCGGGACAGGGGGCAGAGCCCCAGCATTTT CASSPRAGQGAEPQHF
TRBJ1-2 TRBD1 NA TRBV5-1 TGCGCCAGCAGCGCCACTACCTTACAGGGGAAAAATGGCTACACCTTC CASSATTLQGKNGYTF
TRBJ2-3 NA NA TRBV10-3 TGTGCCATCAGAAGCGACCGGGACTTTAGCACAGATACGCAGTATTTT CAIRSDRDFSTDTQYF
TRBJ1-2 NA NA TRBV6-5 TGTGCCAGCAGTCCGGGCCCCTATGGCTACACCTTC CASSPGPYGYTF
TRBJ2-5 NA NA TRBV25-1 TGTGCCAGCAGTGAATATGACAAGGGGTGGGGGGAGACCCAGTACTTC CASSEYDKGWGETQYF
TRBJ2-2 TRBD2 NA TRBV9 TGTGCCAGCAGCGCGGGACTAGCGGGGAGCAGGGAGCTGTTTTTT CASSAGLAGSRELFF
TRBJ2-5 NA once TRBV9 TGTGCCAGCAGCGTAGCAGGAGGGAACCAAGAGACCCAGTACTTC CASSVAGGNQETQYF
TRBJ2-2 NA NA TRBV5-1 TGCGCCAGCGGCGAGGGCAGCCATAACACCGGGGAGCTGTTTTTT CASGEGSHNTGELFF
TRBJ2-7 NA NA TRBV2 TGTGCCAGCAGTGAGGCAACAGTCTCCTACGAGCAGTACTTC CASSEATVSYEQYF
TRBJ2-3 NA NA TRBV7-3 TGTGCCAGCAGCTCCGGAGGAGCGAACACAGATACGCAGTATTTT CASSSGGANTDTQYF
TRBJ2-7 NA NA TRBV5-1 TGCGCCAGCAGCCCAAGGGGTCCCCGGGACTCTACCTACGAGCAGTACTTC CASSPRGPRDSTYEQYF
TRBJ1-1 NA NA TRBV19 TGTGCCAGTAGTATAGGCAGGTCTTCGTGGACTGAAGCTTTCTTT CASSIGRSSWTEAFF
TRBJ2-5 TRBD1 NA TRBV5-4 TGTGCCAGCAGCAAACAACAGGGGGCCGTAGAGACCCAGTACTTC CASSKQQGAVETQYF
TRBJ2-7 TRBD1 NA TRBV29-1 TGCAGCGTTGAGAGTACAGGGGGCATCGAGCAGTACTTC CSVESTGGIEQYF
TRBJ1-4 TRBD1 NA TRBV27 TGTGCCAGCAGTTTAATGGCAGGGGGCGCAGGTGAAAAACTGTTTTTT CASSLMAGGAGEKLFF
TRBJ2-3 TRBD2 NA TRBV5-1 TGCGCCAGCAGCTTAATTAGCGGGAACACAGATACGCAGTATTTT CASSLISGNTDTQYF
TRBJ2-5 NA NA TRBV14 TGTGCCAGCAGCCAATTAATAACAGGGCCGCCGGCGACCCAGTACTTC CASSQLITGPPATQYF
TRBJ2-1 NA NA TRBV19 TGTGCCAGTAGTTCCCCTAGGGGATTGGCCAAGGAGCAGTTCTTC CASSSPRGLAKEQFF
TRBJ2-3 NA NA TRBV11-2 TGTGCCAGCAGCCTTTATAGGGAACGGCAGCAGTATTTT CASSLYRERQQYF
TRBJ1-5 NA NA TRBV7-9 TGTGCCAGCAGCTCCACTTCAGGGGACAATCAGCCCCAGCATTTT CASSSTSGDNQPQHF